This T cell receptor beta chain stems from a study of OX40 agonist ivuxolimab in advanced cancers. With baseline, cycle 4 day 1, and cycle 7 day 1 as timepoints, blood was sampled. Regarding the study as a whole: In the 0.1 to 3.0 mg/kg range, CD4+ and CD8+ blood T cells had expanded clonally by week 6. Expanded clones tended on average to be more numerous among CD8+ T cells than CD4+. Low normalized clonal expansion also occurred in some nonresponding patients.

Profiled with immunoSEQ multiplex PCR; TCRdb holds only in-frame clones, not every one. The sample yields about 68,000 clones, approximately 91% seen once. The CDR3 length is 14 residues. Germline V lookup: CDR1 SNHLY, CDR2 FYNNEI. The junction had 6 bases not matched to a gene; V was cut back by 5 bases and J by 5 bases. As for this clone: Its antigen is unknown.

The TCR sequence derives from an adult with an advanced solid tumor such as melanoma, head and neck, liver or kidney cancer. The rearrangement joins TRBV2 to TRBJ2-5, with 9 bases that match TRBD1. Sequences were derived from CD4+ or CD8+ T cells sorted from blood, sampled in a trial of the OX40 agonist ivuxolimab. CDR3 sequence: CASSRTGGEETQYF. CDR3 nucleotide sequence: TGTGCCAGCAGTCGCACAGGGGGCGAGGAGACCCAGTACTTC.